The T cell receptor beta chain described here comes from a study of early T cells in non-severe SARS-CoV-2 infection. The CDR3 is made up of 14 amino acids. Per the germline V gene, CDR1 is SEHNR and CDR2 is FQNEAQ (reference sequence). V dropped 1 base and J dropped 5; count of bases not matched to a gene: 5. TCRdb reanalysed the 5' RACE reads using MiXCR and keeps one entry per CDR3 protein. The sample holds just under 65,000 distinct CDR3 sequences; about 6% are singletons and the top ten take about 3%. This clonotype has just a few counts. The V and J genes are TRBV7-9 and TRBJ2-7, with TRBD1 matching over 7 bases. The starting material was whole blood, obtained at baseline. This receptor was obtained from an adult who was a healthcare worker with PCR-confirmed SARS-CoV-2 infection or an uninfected control (not recorded which). CDR3 in DNA: TGTGCCAGCAGCTTAGGCCAGGGGGACCACGAGCAGTACTTC. Amino acid sequence: CASSLGQGDHEQYF. Variable domain in full (rest from reference TRBV7-9 and TRBJ2-7): DTGVSQNPRHKITKRGQNVTFRCDPISEHNRLYWYRQTLGQGPEFLTYFQNEAQLEKSRLLSDRFSAERPKGSFSTLEIQRTEQGDSAMYLCASSLGQGDHEQYFGPGTRLTVT.